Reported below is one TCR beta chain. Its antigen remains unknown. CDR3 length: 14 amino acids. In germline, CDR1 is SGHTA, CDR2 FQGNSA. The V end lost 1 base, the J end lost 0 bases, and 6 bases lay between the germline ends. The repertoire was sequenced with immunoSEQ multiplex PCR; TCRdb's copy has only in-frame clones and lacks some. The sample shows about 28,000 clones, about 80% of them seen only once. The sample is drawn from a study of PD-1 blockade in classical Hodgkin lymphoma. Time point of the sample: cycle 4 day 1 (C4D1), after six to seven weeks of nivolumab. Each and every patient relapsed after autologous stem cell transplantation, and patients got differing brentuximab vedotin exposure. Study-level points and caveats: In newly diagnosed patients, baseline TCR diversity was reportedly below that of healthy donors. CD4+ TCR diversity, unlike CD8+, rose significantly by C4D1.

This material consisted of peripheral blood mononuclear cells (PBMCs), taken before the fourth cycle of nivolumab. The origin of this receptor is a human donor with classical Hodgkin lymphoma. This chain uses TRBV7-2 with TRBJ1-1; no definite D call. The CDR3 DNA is TGTGCCAGCAGCTTAGGACTGTTGAACACTGAAGCTTTCTTT. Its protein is CASSLGLLNTEAFF.